Sequencing of this T cell receptor (beta chain) was carried out in a study of spatial heterogeneity in lung cancer. Broader study findings: How many expanded intratumoral alpha and beta TCRs were present tracked the tumor mutation count, which was a count of nonsynonymous mutations.

V was shortened by 2 bases and J by 5 bases, with 15 bases between the two germline ends. This CDR3 is built from 15 residues. Germline loops: CDR1 MNHEY, CDR2 SMNVEV (reference sequence). TCRdb reprocessed the 5' RACE reads with MiXCR, giving one entry per CDR3 protein. The top ten clones hold less than 40% of a sample with roughly 1,300 distinct CDR3 sequences, more than 15% of them seen once. This clonotype is medium-sized in the sample. The antigen is undetermined. The library was built for alpha chains, so this beta chain is an off-target read and its size means little. The time point denotes: sample taken at primary tumor resection. The approximately 79 donors had untreated early-stage non-small cell lung cancer.

The sequencing here drew on lung tumor tissue, taken at surgery. V is TRBV27 and J is TRBJ2-5; D gene ambiguous. The receptor was isolated from a male donor with early-stage non-small cell lung cancer. The chain's CDR3 is CASSLHVSVLETQYF. Here the CDR3 DNA reads TGTGCCAGCAGTTTACACGTTTCCGTGCTGGAGACCCAGTACTTC.